Detailed here is one T cell receptor beta chain. Its matching antigen is unknown. Germline V gene sequence: CDR1 SGDLS, CDR2 YYNGEE. J was trimmed by 1 base and V by 4 bases; bases with no gene match: 3. CDR3 size: 14 residues. Method: immunoSEQ multiplex PCR; TCRdb's copy keeps in-frame clones and lacks some. The sample shows some 150,000 clones, just over 90% of them seen only once. These data come from a study of OX40 agonist ivuxolimab in advanced cancers. Study observations and caveats: Expanded clones belonging to CD8+ T cells outnumbered, on average, those of CD4+.

The chain is built from TRBV9 and TRBJ2-7; 9 positions agree with TRBD1. The sequence came from an adult with an advanced solid tumor such as melanoma, head and neck, liver or kidney cancer. Sequencing was performed on CD4+ or CD8+ T cells sorted from blood, taken in a trial of the OX40 agonist ivuxolimab. CDR3 region: CASSRQGGSYEQYF. The CDR3 nucleotides are TGTGCCAGCAGCCGACAGGGGGGTTCCTACGAGCAGTACTTC. The complete variable domain, with remaining parts taken from reference TRBV9 and TRBJ2-7, reads DSGVTQTPKHLITATGQRVTLRCSPRSGDLSVYWYQQSLDQGLQFLIQYYNGEERAKGNILERFSAQQFPDLHSELNLSSLELGDSALYFCASSRQGGSYEQYFGPGTRLTVT.